Shown below are 23 T cell receptor beta chains from a single sample sequenced in a study of tumor-infiltrating lymphocytes in primary liver carcinoma. Germline DNA was extracted alongside blood RNA, which was obtained from unsorted whole blood. Starting material of about 480 ng total RNA yielded TCR beta cDNA via a constant-region primer. Slightly modified ARM-PCR, run as three nested multiplex PCR rounds, produced the TCR beta libraries. Running 10 cycles apiece, the first two PCR rounds relied on TRBV1-TRBV30 forward primers together with a C-beta reverse primer. TCRdb reanalysed the multiplex PCR reads using MiXCR and keeps one entry per CDR3 protein. The data hold a few hundred thousand distinct CDR3 sequences, with approximately 54% observed a single time. The specimen sequenced was peripheral blood. These receptors were obtained from a woman younger than 45 with primary liver carcinoma and hepatitis B virus infection.

To note about this clonotype: Germline and junction disagree at one end, which may indicate a read error. This sequence joins TRBV4-1 and TRBJ2-7, with 11 bases that match TRBD2. Germline V gene sequence: CDR1 MGHRA, CDR2 YSYEKL. The CDR3 is made up of 19 amino acids. The chain's CDR3 is CVSSQYWTPGTSGAYEQYF. As DNA, the CDR3 is TGCGTCAGCAGCCAGTACTGGACACCAGGGACTAGCGGAGCTTACGAGCAGTACTTC.

In this sample, this clonotype turned up a few times. The chain couples TRBV28 to TRBJ2-1; D is unresolved. This CDR3 is 13 amino acids long. Germline V CDR1 and CDR2: MDHEN, SYDVKM. V shed 5 bases and J shed 9 bases, with 14 bases lying between them. The CDR3 coding sequence is TGTGCCAGCAGTGGCCTAGGTTGGGTTGAGCAGTTCTTC. Its translation is CASSGLGWVEQFF.

The chain uses TRBV6-2 or TRBV6-3 and TRBJ1-1; a possible D gene is TRBD1 (5 bases). Germline V CDR1 and CDR2: MNHEY, SVGEGT. CDR3 length: 13 residues. With 8 bases removed from V and 5 bases from J, the gap between germline ends came to 15 bases. CDR3 region: CASFGGVRTEAFF. DNA of the CDR3: TGTGCCAGCTTCGGGGGAGTCAGAACTGAAGCTTTCTTT.

On this clonotype: The junction departs from the called germline gene at one end, perhaps through a read error. The rearrangement joins TRBV11-2 to TRBJ1-4; D unresolved. The germline V gene has CDR1 SGHAT and CDR2 FQNNGV. The CDR3 loop spans 15 amino acids. CDR3 sequence: CDSSYRVTTDEKLFF. The CDR3 DNA sequence: TGTGACAGCAGCTATCGGGTGACGACGGATGAAAAACTGTTTTTT.

Concerning this clonotype: A much larger clone lies a single base off, so this may be a read error. The CDR3 region is CASNPIKGSYNEQFF. The CDR3 DNA follows: TGTGCCAGCAATCCTATAAAGGGTTCCTACAATGAGCAGTTCTTC. The rearrangement links TRBV7-8 to TRBJ2-1; D call uncertain. CDR1 and CDR2 from the germline V gene are SGHVS and FQNEAQ. V was trimmed by 7 bases and J by 1 base, leaving 14 bases between them. The CDR3 loop spans 15 amino acids.

The table lists this clonotype with many counts. The rearrangement links TRBV11-2 to TRBJ1-1, with a weak D call TRBD1 (5 bases). This CDR3 is built from 14 residues. The ends were cut back, 1 base at V and 4 bases at J, with 10 bases in the middle. From germline, CDR1 is SGHAT and CDR2 FQNNGV. DNA of the CDR3: TGTGCCAGCAGCTTAGGGGGCTTTGGCACTGAAGCTTTCTTT. Amino acid sequence: CASSLGGFGTEAFF.

This clonotype was observed a handful of times. CDR3 coding DNA: TGCGCCAGCAGTGAGTCGGCCTGGTCTAGCGGGAGGGCCTCTGAGCAGTTCTTC. Translating it yields CASSESAWSSGRASEQFF. The chain couples TRBV10-2 to TRBJ2-1; 12 nucleotides align to TRBD2. The ends lost 0 bases at V and 9 bases at J; junction bases unmatched: 12. This CDR3 is built from 18 residues. Germline V lookup: CDR1 WSHSY, CDR2 SAAADI.

About this clonotype itself: One end of the junction does not line up with germline, which may come from a read error. The chain is built from TRBV6-6 and TRBJ1-2; D unresolved. Germline loops: CDR1 MNHNY, CDR2 SVGAGI (reference sequence). CDR3 length equals 13 residues. CDR3 in amino acids: CAGSTPANYGYTF. CDR3 nucleotides: TGTGCCGGCAGTACGCCAGCTAACTATGGCTACACCTTC.

The chain carries TRBV5-6 and TRBJ2-2, with D hard to call. Germline V gene sequence: CDR1 SGHDT, CDR2 YYEEEE. CDR3 length equals 12 residues. V lost 3 bases and J 8 bases, leaving 8 bases between the germline ends. The CDR3 region is CASSWDLGELFF. As DNA, the CDR3 is TGTGCCAGCAGCTGGGATCTTGGGGAGCTGTTTTTT.

V is TRBV2 and J is TRBJ2-3, with TRBD2 matching 13 bases. Trimming cost V 3 bases and J 2 bases; bases outside gene matches: 2. CDR3 size: 16 residues. The germline gives CDR1 SNHLY, CDR2 FYNNEI. The CDR3 coding sequence is TGTGCCAGCAGTGAGGGACTAGCGGGGATCACAGATACGCAGTATTTT. Amino acids: CASSEGLAGITDTQYF.

Many counts were recorded for this clonotype. This rearrangement joins TRBV29-1 to TRBJ2-1; 12 positions match TRBD2. After removal of 4 bases from V and 9 bases from J, the junction contained 10 bases not matched to a gene. Looked up from germline, CDR1 is SQVTM and CDR2 is ANQGSEA. The CDR3 loop spans 15 amino acids. The CDR3 reads CSVAPFLAGGVEQFF. The DNA of the CDR3 is TGCAGCGTTGCTCCTTTTCTAGCGGGAGGGGTTGAGCAGTTCTTC.

The chain carries TRBV6-5 and TRBJ1-5, with D tentatively TRBD1 (5 bases). This CDR3 comprises 14 residues. Trimming took off 2 bases at V and 7 bases at J, with 12 bases between the two ends. Germline loops: CDR1 MNHEY, CDR2 SVGAGI. The CDR3 sequence: CASSYIGVSQPQHF. The CDR3 nucleotides are TGTGCCAGCAGTTACATAGGGGTGAGCCAGCCCCAGCATTTT.

The chain uses TRBV10-3 and TRBJ1-5; 9 nucleotides match TRBD1. Germline V gives CDR1 ENHRY, CDR2 SYGVKD. The CDR3 has 16 amino acids. Trimming cost V 0 bases and J 7 bases; bases outside gene matches: 7. CDR3 DNA sequence: TGTGCCATCAGTGAGTCGGGACAGGGCCCGTCACAGCCCCAGCATTTT. Translation: CAISESGQGPSQPQHF.

The chain uses TRBV25-1 and TRBJ1-5; the D gene is possibly TRBD1 (6 bases). Germline CDR1 is MGHDK and CDR2 is SYGVNS. Trimming pared 3 bases from V and 5 bases from J, leaving 14 bases between. The CDR3 runs 15 residues. CDR3 sequence (DNA): TGTGCCAGCAGTGAGCAGGGGTTCGTGGATCAGCCCCAGCATTTT. Amino acid sequence: CASSEQGFVDQPQHF.

V usage is TRBV5-5 and J usage is TRBJ1-5; D uncertain. V was cut by 0 bases and J by 1 base, with 8 bases left in between. CDR3 length: 15 amino acids. Germline V lookup: CDR1 SGHKS, CDR2 YYEKEE (reference sequence). The CDR3 bases are TGTGCCAGCAGCTTGGCATCCCGGAGCAATCAGCCCCAGCATTTT. Translating it yields CASSLASRSNQPQHF.

This chain connects TRBV5-1 to TRBJ1-5, with D unresolved. The germline CDR1 and CDR2 sequences are SGHRS and YFSETQ. This CDR3 has 13 residues. V lost 2 bases and J lost 6, with 9 bases in between. The CDR3 coding sequence is TGCGCCAGCAGCTTCGATGGACCTCAGCCCCAGCATTTT. It translates to CASSFDGPQPQHF.

Note on this clonotype: Mismatch with germline at one junction end may stem from a read error. The chain is built from TRBV6-5 and TRBJ2-3; TRBD2 matches at 9 bases. The germline gives CDR1 MNHEY, CDR2 SVGAGI. CDR3 length equals 15 residues. The CDR3 sequence: CASTYGTSKIDTQYF. The CDR3 DNA reads as TGTGCCAGCACTTACGGGACTAGCAAAATCGATACGCAGTATTTT.

In its sample, this clonotype was seen many times. The chain has TRBV11-1 and TRBJ2-2; 7 nucleotides agree with TRBD2. CDR1 and CDR2 (germline): SGHAT, FQDESV (reference sequence). Trimming at V came to 4 bases and at J to 7 bases, leaving 12 bases not matched to a gene. The CDR3 contains 16 residues. This CDR3 reads CASSSRGGSSGGELFF. Written as DNA, the CDR3 is TGTGCCAGCAGCTCCCGGGGCGGGAGCTCAGGCGGGGAGCTGTTTTTT. Using reference TRBV11-1 and TRBJ2-2 for the parts outside the CDR3, the full variable domain is EAEVAQSPRYKITEKSQAVAFWCDPISGHATLYWYRQILGQGPELLVQFQDESVVDDSQLPKDRFSAERLKGVDSTLKIQPAELGDSAMYLCASSSRGGSSGGELFFGEGSRLTVL.

The rearrangement links TRBV12-3 or TRBV12-4 to TRBJ2-7; D call uncertain. Trimming removed 6 bases at V and 9 bases at J, with 15 bases between. CDR3 size: 12 residues. The CDR3 is CASSPETFGQYF. CDR3 in DNA: TGTGCCAGCAGCCCAGAGACGTTCGGGCAGTACTTC.

As for this clonotype: Possible read error: a much larger clone is one base away. V and J are TRBV29-1 and TRBJ2-7, with D perhaps TRBD1 (6 bases). The germline CDR1 and CDR2 sequences are SQVTM and ANQGSEA. This CDR3 spans 13 amino acids. V lost 7 bases and J lost 8, with 21 bases in between. Here the CDR3 DNA reads TGCAGCGCTTCGGACAGTTTGGCGATAAAGCAGTACTTC. Its translation: CSASDSLAIKQYF.

The CDR3 region is CASSRKPAGTYEQYF. CDR3 coding DNA: TGTGCCAGCAGCCGAAAACCCGCGGGGACCTACGAGCAGTACTTC. The genes are TRBV6-5 and TRBJ2-7, with TRBD2 as a possible D gene (6 bases). CDR1 MNHEY and CDR2 SVGAGI come from the germline V gene. This CDR3 comprises 15 residues. V lost 6 bases and J 2 bases, leaving 17 bases between the germline ends.

The chain employs TRBV29-1 and TRBJ1-1; D is undetermined. The V gene's germline CDR1 is SQVTM and CDR2 ANQGSEA. This CDR3 spans 13 amino acids. V shed 6 bases and J shed 0 bases, with 11 bases lying between them. The CDR3 coding sequence is TGCAGCGTCTATAGCAGTCTGAACACTGAAGCTTTCTTT. Amino acids: CSVYSSLNTEAFF.

The chain couples TRBV6-5 to TRBJ1-5; no reliable D call. Trimming left V 5 bases short and J 11 bases short, with 31 bases between. CDR3 length: 18 amino acids. The germline V gene has CDR1 MNHEY and CDR2 SVGAGI. The CDR3 spells CASSAHHRGGDCQSAQHF. The CDR3 DNA sequence: TGTGCCAGCAGTGCCCACCACCGCGGTGGAGATTGTCAATCAGCCCAGCATTTT.